These 22 T cell receptor beta chains were sequenced from one sample in a study of OX40 agonist ivuxolimab in advanced cancers. Only in-frame clones appear in the TCRdb table, and some are missing; sequencing was by immunoSEQ multiplex PCR. The table includes 50,000 to 60,000 clones, about 87% detected once. Specimen: CD4+ or CD8+ T cells sorted from blood, collected in a trial of the OX40 agonist ivuxolimab. The receptors come from an adult with an advanced solid tumor such as melanoma, head and neck, liver or kidney cancer.

The chain recombines TRBV28 with TRBJ1-1; no clear D. The ends were cut back, 6 bases at V and 0 bases at J, with 11 bases in the middle. The CDR3 extends over 14 amino acids. Germline V gene sequence: CDR1 MDHEN, CDR2 SYDVKM. The CDR3 reads CASRTDRVNTEAFF. For the CDR3, the DNA is TGTGCCAGCAGGACTGATCGGGTGAACACTGAAGCTTTCTTT.

The chain couples TRBV10-2 to TRBJ1-5; weak D call: TRBD1 (6 bases). Germline V gene sequence: CDR1 WSHSY, CDR2 SAAADI. V lost 7 bases and J 1 base, leaving 8 bases between the germline ends. The CDR3 is made up of 13 amino acids. CDR3 bases: TGCGCCAGCAAAGGACAGAGCAATCAGCCCCAGCATTTT. It codes for CASKGQSNQPQHF.

This chain links TRBV2 with TRBJ2-3, with a possible D match to TRBD2 (5 bases). Germline loops: CDR1 SNHLY, CDR2 FYNNEI. V lost 1 base and J 0 bases, leaving 11 bases between the germline ends. The CDR3 totals 16 residues. The CDR3: CASSEGRLASTDTQYF. The DNA of the CDR3 is TGTGCCAGCAGTGAAGGGCGCCTAGCAAGCACAGATACGCAGTATTTT. Full variable domain (missing parts from reference TRBV2 and TRBJ2-3): EPEVTQTPSHQVTQMGQEVILRCVPISNHLYFYWYRQILGQKVEFLVSFYNNEISEKSEIFDDQFSVERPDGSNFTLKIRSTKLEDSAMYFCASSEGRLASTDTQYFGPGTRLTVL.

This chain links TRBV28 with TRBJ2-7; no clear D. The CDR3 length is 11 residues. Germline V gene sequence: CDR1 MDHEN, CDR2 SYDVKM. Trimming cost V 9 bases and J 3 bases, with 9 bases left between them. The CDR3 loop is CASGVGYEQYF. CDR3 coding DNA: TGTGCCAGTGGGGTGGGCTACGAGCAGTACTTC.

The chain recombines TRBV28 with TRBJ2-3; TRBD2 aligns across 7 bases. Per the germline V gene, CDR1 is MDHEN and CDR2 is SYDVKM. V was clipped by 7 bases and J by 3 bases; unmatched bases: 10. This CDR3 is built from 15 residues. This chain's CDR3 is CASNGRGGWTDTQYF. The CDR3 DNA sequence: TGTGCCAGCAATGGCCGCGGGGGTTGGACAGATACGCAGTATTTT.

This clone was counted a few times. CDR3 nucleotide sequence: TGTGCCAGCAACCCCGGGACTAGCGGGGCCACAGATACGCAGTATTTT. Protein: CASNPGTSGATDTQYF. J is TRBJ2-3 and V is TRBV9; 13 bases fit TRBD2. The trim removed 6 bases at V and 2 bases at J, leaving 6 bases unmatched. CDR1 is SGDLS, CDR2 YYNGEE, per germline. This CDR3 comprises 16 residues.

This rearrangement joins TRBV18 to TRBJ2-2; weak D call: TRBD1 (5 bases). The germline V gene encodes CDR1 KGHSH and CDR2 LQKENI. There are 15 residues in the CDR3. The V and J ends lost 5 bases and 5 bases respectively, with 15 bases between them. The CDR3: CASSTGRSGTGELFF. DNA for the CDR3: TGTGCCAGCTCAACAGGACGTTCGGGTACCGGGGAGCTGTTTTTT.

The rearrangement joins TRBV5-4 to TRBJ2-3, with no clear D. The CDR3 is 14 residues long. Trimming shortened V by 4 bases and J by 2 bases, and 11 bases separated the two germline ends. Germline V gene data show CDR1 as SGHNT and CDR2 as YYREEE (reference sequence). CDR3: CASSPGPNTDTQYF. CDR3 sequence (DNA): TGTGCCAGCAGCCCTGGGCCAAACACAGATACGCAGTATTTT.

This clone appeared once. The chain couples TRBV4-1 to TRBJ2-1; D gene uncertain. Germline V gene data show CDR1 as MGHRA and CDR2 as YSYEKL. CDR3 size: 16 residues. V lost 2 bases and J lost 3, with 14 bases in between. This CDR3 reads CASSQYFRTDYNEQFF. The CDR3 region has the DNA TGCGCCAGCAGCCAATATTTCAGGACCGACTACAATGAGCAGTTCTTC.

The chain has TRBV6-1 and TRBJ2-3; D call uncertain. V was shortened by 0 bases and J by 0 bases, with 10 bases between the two germline ends. This CDR3 is built from 16 residues. CDR1 MNHNS and CDR2 SASEGT come from the germline V gene. The CDR3 DNA is TGTGCCAGCAGTGAAGCGGGCGGATGGAGCACAGATACGCAGTATTTT. Its protein product is CASSEAGGWSTDTQYF.

This sequence joins TRBV27 and TRBJ1-4; the match to TRBD1 covers 7 bases. Germline CDR1 is MNHEY and CDR2 is SMNVEV (reference sequence). The CDR3 has 15 residues. Losses at the gene ends were 5 bases for V and 6 bases for J; bases not matched to a gene: 9. The DNA of the CDR3 is TGTGCCAGCAGTGAGGCGTGGGACAGCGATGAAAAACTGTTTTTT. Translating it yields CASSEAWDSDEKLFF.

This clone appeared once. This chain's CDR3 is CATSRGETQYF. DNA for the CDR3: TGTGCCACCAGCAGGGGTGAGACCCAGTACTTC. This chain uses TRBV15 with TRBJ2-5; the D is unclear. Per the germline V gene, CDR1 is LNHNV and CDR2 is YYDKDF (reference sequence). CDR3 length: 11 residues. V gave up 3 bases and J gave up 5 bases, with 4 bases separating them.

Of note for this clone: The junction does not match germline at one end; this may be a read error. The chain links TRBV6-1 to TRBJ2-7; D call uncertain. The length of the CDR3 is 10 residues. Germline V gene lookup returns CDR1 MNHNS and CDR2 SASEGT. CDR3 coding DNA: TGTGCCAGCGGTGACTACGAGCAGTACTTC. Translated: CASGDYEQYF.

V and J are TRBV4-2 and TRBJ1-5; 10 nucleotides match TRBD1. This CDR3 region has 15 residues. Germline assignment: CDR1 LGHNA and CDR2 YNFKEQ. Trimming took 3 bases from V and 5 from J; bases not matched to a gene: 4. The DNA of the CDR3 is TGTGCCAGCAGCCAGGGACAGGGGAAACATCAGCCCCAGCATTTT. Its protein product is CASSQGQGKHQPQHF.

The chain links TRBV11-2 to TRBJ2-1; 10 nucleotides line up with TRBD2. Germline CDR1 is SGHAT and CDR2 is FQNNGV. V lost 1 base, J lost 7 bases, and 16 bases stayed unmatched. This CDR3 spans 19 amino acids. Here the CDR3 reads CASSLVGVILAGVVNEQFF. CDR3 sequence (DNA): TGTGCCAGCAGCTTAGTCGGGGTCATCCTAGCGGGAGTGGTTAATGAGCAGTTCTTC.

This chain uses TRBV25-1 with TRBJ2-7; TRBD1 is a possible D gene (5 bases). Germline V CDR1 and CDR2: MGHDK, SYGVNS. Trimming cost V 0 bases and J 5 bases, with 11 bases left between them. The CDR3 consists of 14 residues. CDR3 residues: CASSEYRVLNEQYF. CDR3 nucleotide sequence: TGTGCCAGCAGTGAATACAGGGTGTTAAACGAGCAGTACTTC.

The chain recombines TRBV13 with TRBJ2-3, with 11 positions matching TRBD2. The CDR3 runs 17 residues. V gave up 4 bases and J gave up 3 bases; unmatched junction bases: 9. CDR1 and CDR2 from the germline V gene are PRHDT and FYEKMQ (reference sequence). For the CDR3, the DNA is TGTGCCAGCAGCTCCGGGACTAGCGGTTGGAGTACAGATACGCAGTATTTT. Translating gives CASSSGTSGWSTDTQYF.

The chain is built from TRBV10-3 and TRBJ2-6; D assignment may be TRBD1 or TRBD2 (5 bases each). The germline gives CDR1 ENHRY, CDR2 SYGVKD. The CDR3 has 16 residues. Deletions cut 10 bases from V and 0 bases from J, with 16 bases between. The CDR3 bases are TGTGCCACCCGGAGCCGGGGCCGCTCTGGGGCCAACGTCCTGACTTTC. Protein: CATRSRGRSGANVLTF.

V gene TRBV7-9 combines with J gene TRBJ2-1; a weak D match, TRBD1 (5 bases). Germline CDR1 and CDR2: SEHNR and FQNEAQ (reference sequence). CDR3 length equals 14 residues. Trimming shortened V by 3 bases and J by 7 bases, and 13 bases separated the two germline ends. The CDR3 bases are TGTGCCAGCAGCTTGCAGGGTGGTAGGAATGAGCAGTTCTTC. The encoded protein is CASSLQGGRNEQFF.

The chain links TRBV9 to TRBJ2-3; D not resolved. With 1 base removed from V and 3 bases from J, the gap between germline ends came to 15 bases. Per the germline V gene, CDR1 is SGDLS and CDR2 is YYNGEE. This CDR3 has 16 amino acids. In DNA form, the CDR3 reads TGTGCCAGCAGCGTAACTGGCGGTGGGGTTACAGATACGCAGTATTTT. This sequence encodes CASSVTGGGVTDTQYF.

About this clone: The same CDR3 arises from other DNA sequences in this sample as well. V and J are TRBV4-2 and TRBJ2-6; D is ambiguous. The V gene lost 3 bases and the J gene lost 3 bases, with 6 bases spanning the gap. The CDR3 covers 14 residues. Looked up from germline, CDR1 is LGHNA and CDR2 is YNFKEQ. CDR3 residues: CASSQESGANVLTF. CDR3 nucleotides: TGTGCCAGCAGCCAGGAAAGTGGGGCCAACGTCCTGACTTTC.

This chain connects TRBV6-5 to TRBJ2-6; D possibly corresponds to TRBD1 (6 bases). V was trimmed by 6 bases and J by 2 bases, leaving 11 bases between them. Germline V gene lookup returns CDR1 MNHEY and CDR2 SVGAGI. This CDR3 comprises 15 residues. The CDR3 reads CASRKAGAGANVLTF. For the CDR3, the DNA is TGTGCCAGCAGAAAGGCAGGGGCTGGGGCCAACGTCCTGACTTTC.